This TCR beta chain was sequenced in a study of blood T cell repertoires in COVID-19. Assay used: immunoSEQ multiplex PCR; TCRdb lists only in-frame clones, some missing. The sample consists of around 220,000 clones, 70% to 90% of them appearing once. The sample taken for sequencing was PBMCs or T cells enriched from blood (not recorded which). The clonotype originates from a woman between 50 and 59 years old with acute COVID-19.

The CDR3 loop reads CASSENPQGNQPQHF. Here the CDR3 DNA reads TGCGCCAGCAGCGAAAACCCTCAGGGGAATCAGCCCCAGCATTTT. The V and J genes are TRBV4-1 and TRBJ1-5; maybe TRBD1 (6 bases). Trimming pared 5 bases from V and 4 bases from J, leaving 15 bases between. Germline assignment: CDR1 MGHRA and CDR2 YSYEKL. The CDR3 loop spans 15 amino acids.